Presented here are 5 T cell receptor beta chains from one specimen sequenced in a study of cytomegalovirus exposure and HLA in healthy donors. 60 Vbeta and 13 Jbeta primers were used in PCR. TCRdb keeps only in-frame clones here, not all; method: immunoSEQ multiplex PCR. The data show 200,000 to 250,000 clones, with roughly 84% seen just once and under 0.85% held by the top ten. The sequencing input was PBMCs. The receptors originated from a boy aged 2 to 10 in good health and CMV-seronegative.

This clone was observed a single time. The V gene is TRBV2, the J gene TRBJ2-7; 11 nucleotides align to TRBD2. The germline V gene encodes CDR1 SNHLY and CDR2 FYNNEI. The CDR3 runs to 15 residues. The V segment lost 8 bases and the J segment 3 bases; nucleotides outside the gene matches: 9. This chain's CDR3 is CASCRGLADIYEQYF. For the CDR3, the DNA is TGTGCCAGCTGCCGGGGACTAGCGGACATCTACGAGCAGTACTTC.

The chain employs TRBV2 and TRBJ2-1, with D possibly matching TRBD2 (5 bases). V gave up 2 bases and J gave up 6 bases, with 11 bases separating them. In germline, CDR1 is SNHLY, CDR2 FYNNEI. The CDR3 totals 14 residues. The CDR3 sequence is CASSEHEGFNEQFF. The CDR3, as DNA: TGTGCCAGCAGTGAACATGAGGGATTCAATGAGCAGTTCTTC.

The CDR3 bases are TGTGCCAGCAGCTTAGCTCCCACAGGGGGCAAGGACTATGGCTACACCTTC. Protein product: CASSLAPTGGKDYGYTF. The chain carries TRBV7-8 and TRBJ1-2; 9 positions agree with TRBD1. The germline CDR1 and CDR2 sequences are SGHVS and FQNEAQ. The CDR3 runs 17 residues. The V segment lost 0 bases and the J segment 3 bases; nucleotides outside the gene matches: 8.

This clone was counted a single time. The chain is built from TRBV7-9 and TRBJ1-1, with D maybe TRBD1 (6 bases). Germline CDR1 SEHNR, CDR2 FQNEAQ (reference sequence). The germline V and J ends were trimmed by 5 bases and 5 bases, with 21 bases remaining between them. The CDR3 spans 16 residues. The CDR3 here is CASSRPLDRRGTEAFF. CDR3 bases: TGTGCCAGCAGCCGACCTCTAGACAGGAGAGGGACTGAAGCTTTCTTT.

The chain recombines TRBV9 with TRBJ1-1, with 12 bases lining up with TRBD1. V shed 5 bases and J 9 bases; nucleotides not matched to a gene: 11. The CDR3 is made up of 15 amino acids. The germline V gene encodes CDR1 SGDLS and CDR2 YYNGEE. Here the CDR3 reads CASSPGRDRGRKAFF. The CDR3 bases are TGTGCCAGCAGTCCCGGGAGGGACAGGGGGCGCAAAGCTTTCTTT. Full variable domain (remainder filled in from reference TRBV9 and TRBJ1-1): DSGVTQTPKHLITATGQRVTLRCSPRSGDLSVYWYQQSLDQGLQFLIQYYNGEERAKGNILERFSAQQFPDLHSELNLSSLELGDSALYFCASSPGRDRGRKAFFGQGTRLTVV.